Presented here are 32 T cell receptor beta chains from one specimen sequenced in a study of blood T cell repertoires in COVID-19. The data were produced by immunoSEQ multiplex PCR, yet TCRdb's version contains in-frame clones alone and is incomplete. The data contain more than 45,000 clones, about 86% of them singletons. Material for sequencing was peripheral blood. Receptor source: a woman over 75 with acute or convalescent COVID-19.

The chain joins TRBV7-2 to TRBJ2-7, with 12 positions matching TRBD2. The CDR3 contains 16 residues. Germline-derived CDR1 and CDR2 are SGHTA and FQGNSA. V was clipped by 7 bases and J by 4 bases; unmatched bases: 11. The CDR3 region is CASIEQRGTSGYEQYF. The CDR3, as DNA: TGTGCCAGCATCGAGCAACGGGGGACTAGCGGGTACGAGCAGTACTTC.

The CDR3, as DNA: TGCGCCAGCAGCAGTACAGGGGATGAAAAACTGTTTTTT. Encoded protein: CASSSTGDEKLFF. This chain joins TRBV5-1 and TRBJ1-4, with 7 bases that match TRBD1. The CDR3 totals 13 residues. The junction had 3 bases not matched to a gene; V was cut back by 4 bases and J by 6 bases. Germline-derived CDR1 and CDR2 are SGHRS and YFSETQ.

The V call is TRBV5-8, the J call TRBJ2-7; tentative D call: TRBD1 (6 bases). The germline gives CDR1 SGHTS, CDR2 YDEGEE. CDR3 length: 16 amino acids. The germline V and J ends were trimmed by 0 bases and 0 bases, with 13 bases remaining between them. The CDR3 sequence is CASSLAGTSYSYEQYF. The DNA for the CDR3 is TGTGCCAGCAGCTTGGCCGGGACATCCTACTCCTACGAGCAGTACTTC.

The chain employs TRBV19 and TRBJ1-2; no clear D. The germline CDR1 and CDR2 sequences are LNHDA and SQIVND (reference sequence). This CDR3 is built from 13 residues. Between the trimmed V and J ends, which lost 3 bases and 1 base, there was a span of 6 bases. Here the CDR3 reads CASSIANNYGYTF. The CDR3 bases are TGTGCCAGTAGTATTGCTAATAACTATGGCTACACCTTC.

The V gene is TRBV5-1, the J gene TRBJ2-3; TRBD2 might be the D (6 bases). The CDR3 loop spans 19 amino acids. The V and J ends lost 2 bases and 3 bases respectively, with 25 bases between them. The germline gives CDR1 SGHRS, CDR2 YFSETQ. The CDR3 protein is CASSFLWGFERVRTDTQYF. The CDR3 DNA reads TGCGCCAGCAGCTTCCTTTGGGGGTTCGAGCGGGTGCGAACAGATACGCAGTATTTT.

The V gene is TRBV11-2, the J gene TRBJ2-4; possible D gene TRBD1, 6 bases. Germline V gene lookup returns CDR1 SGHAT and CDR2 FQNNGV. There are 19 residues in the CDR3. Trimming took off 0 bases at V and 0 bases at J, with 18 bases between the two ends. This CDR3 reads CASSLEAGQSKIAKNIQYF. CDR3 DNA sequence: TGTGCCAGCAGCTTAGAGGCCGGACAGAGTAAGATAGCCAAAAACATTCAGTACTTC.

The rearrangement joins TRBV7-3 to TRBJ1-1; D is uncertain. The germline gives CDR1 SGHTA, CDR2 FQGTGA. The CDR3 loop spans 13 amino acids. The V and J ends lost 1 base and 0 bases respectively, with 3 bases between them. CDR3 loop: CASSLSMNTEAFF. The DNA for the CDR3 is TGTGCCAGCAGCTTAAGTATGAACACTGAAGCTTTCTTT.

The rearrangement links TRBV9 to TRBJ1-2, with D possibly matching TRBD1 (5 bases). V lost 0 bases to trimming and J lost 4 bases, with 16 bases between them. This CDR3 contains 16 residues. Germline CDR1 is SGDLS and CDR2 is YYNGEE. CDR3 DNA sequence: TGTGCCAGCAGCGTAGATGCGGGGCCGGATATCTATGGCTACACCTTC. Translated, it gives CASSVDAGPDIYGYTF.

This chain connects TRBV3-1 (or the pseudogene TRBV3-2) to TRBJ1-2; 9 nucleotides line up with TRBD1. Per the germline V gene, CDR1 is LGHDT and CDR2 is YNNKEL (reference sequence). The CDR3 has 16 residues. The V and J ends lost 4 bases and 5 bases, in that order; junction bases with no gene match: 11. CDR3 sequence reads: CASSPHDRGKTYGYTF. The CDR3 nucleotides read TGTGCCAGCAGCCCGCATGACAGGGGGAAGACTTATGGCTACACCTTC.

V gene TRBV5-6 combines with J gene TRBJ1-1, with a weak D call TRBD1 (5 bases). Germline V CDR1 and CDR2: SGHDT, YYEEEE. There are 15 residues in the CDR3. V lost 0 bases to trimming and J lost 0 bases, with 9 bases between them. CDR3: CASSLVGALNTEAFF. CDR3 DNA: TGTGCCAGCAGCTTGGTAGGGGCCCTGAACACTGAAGCTTTCTTT.

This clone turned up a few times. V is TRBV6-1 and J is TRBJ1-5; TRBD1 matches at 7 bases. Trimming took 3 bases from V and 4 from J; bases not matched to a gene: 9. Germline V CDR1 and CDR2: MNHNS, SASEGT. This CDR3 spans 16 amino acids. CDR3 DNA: TGTGCCAGCAGTGACTTACCGCCGACAGGGAATCAGCCCCAGCATTTT. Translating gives CASSDLPPTGNQPQHF.

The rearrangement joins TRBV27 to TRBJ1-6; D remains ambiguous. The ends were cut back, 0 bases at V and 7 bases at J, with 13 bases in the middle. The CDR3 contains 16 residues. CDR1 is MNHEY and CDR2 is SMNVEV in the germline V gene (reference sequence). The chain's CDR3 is CASSLSVSLLNSPLHF. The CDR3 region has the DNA TGTGCCAGCAGTTTATCCGTCTCCCTCCTCAATTCACCCCTCCACTTT.

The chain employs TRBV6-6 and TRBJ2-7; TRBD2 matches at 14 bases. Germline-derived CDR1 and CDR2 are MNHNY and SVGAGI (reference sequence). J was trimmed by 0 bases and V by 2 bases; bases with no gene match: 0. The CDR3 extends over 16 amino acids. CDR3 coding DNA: TGTGCCAGCAGTTACGGGACTAGCGGGGGCTCCTACGAGCAGTACTTC. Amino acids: CASSYGTSGGSYEQYF.

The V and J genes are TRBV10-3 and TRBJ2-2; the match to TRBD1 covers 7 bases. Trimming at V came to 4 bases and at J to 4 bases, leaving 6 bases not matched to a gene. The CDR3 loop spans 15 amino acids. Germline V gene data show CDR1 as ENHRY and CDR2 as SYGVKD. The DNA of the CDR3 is TGTGCCATCAGTGTAGGGGGCAGCGTCACCGGGGAGCTGTTTTTT. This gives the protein CAISVGGSVTGELFF.

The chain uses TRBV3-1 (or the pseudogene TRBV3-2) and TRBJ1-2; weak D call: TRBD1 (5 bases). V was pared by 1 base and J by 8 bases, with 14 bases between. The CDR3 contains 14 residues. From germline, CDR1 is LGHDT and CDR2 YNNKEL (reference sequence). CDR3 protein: CASSQALGGSGYTF. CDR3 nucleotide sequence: TGTGCCAGCAGCCAAGCTCTGGGGGGGTCCGGCTACACCTTC.

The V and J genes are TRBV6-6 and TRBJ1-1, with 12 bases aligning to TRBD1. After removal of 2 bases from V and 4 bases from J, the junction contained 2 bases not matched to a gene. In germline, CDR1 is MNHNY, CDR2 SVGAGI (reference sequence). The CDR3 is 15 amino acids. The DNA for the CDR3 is TGTGCCAGCAGTTACGGGACAGGGGGCGGCACTGAAGCTTTCTTT. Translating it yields CASSYGTGGGTEAFF.

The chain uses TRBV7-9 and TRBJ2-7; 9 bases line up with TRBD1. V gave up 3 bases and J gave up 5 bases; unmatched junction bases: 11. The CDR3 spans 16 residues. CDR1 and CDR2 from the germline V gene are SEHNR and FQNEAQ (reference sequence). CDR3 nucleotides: TGTGCCAGCAGCTTCAACTCCGACAGGGGGAACAACGAGCAGTACTTC. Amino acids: CASSFNSDRGNNEQYF. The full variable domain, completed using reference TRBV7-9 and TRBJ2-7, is DTGVSQNPRHKITKRGQNVTFRCDPISEHNRLYWYRQTLGQGPEFLTYFQNEAQLEKSRLLSDRFSAERPKGSFSTLEIQRTEQGDSAMYLCASSFNSDRGNNEQYFGPGTRLTVT.

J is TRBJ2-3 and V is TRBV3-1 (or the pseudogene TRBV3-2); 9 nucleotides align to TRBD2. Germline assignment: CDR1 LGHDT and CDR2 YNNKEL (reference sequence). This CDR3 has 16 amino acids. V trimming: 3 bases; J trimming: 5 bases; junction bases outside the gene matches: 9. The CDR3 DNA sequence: TGTGCCAGCAGCCATAGGAGCGGGGGGAGGGTAGATACGCAGTATTTT. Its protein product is CASSHRSGGRVDTQYF.

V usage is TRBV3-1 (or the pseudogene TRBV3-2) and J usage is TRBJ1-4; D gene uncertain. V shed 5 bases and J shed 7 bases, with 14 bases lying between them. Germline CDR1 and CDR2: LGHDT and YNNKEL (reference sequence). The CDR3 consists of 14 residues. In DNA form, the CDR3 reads TGTGCCAGCAGCTCTTCAGGCGCTGGTGAAAAACTGTTTTTT. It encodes CASSSSGAGEKLFF.

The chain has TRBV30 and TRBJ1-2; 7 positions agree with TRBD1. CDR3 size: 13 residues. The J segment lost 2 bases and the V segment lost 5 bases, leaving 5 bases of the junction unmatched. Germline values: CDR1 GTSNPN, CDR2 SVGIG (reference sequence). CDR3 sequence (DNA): TGTGCCTGGGTCAAACAGGGGAACTATGGCTACACCTTC. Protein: CAWVKQGNYGYTF.

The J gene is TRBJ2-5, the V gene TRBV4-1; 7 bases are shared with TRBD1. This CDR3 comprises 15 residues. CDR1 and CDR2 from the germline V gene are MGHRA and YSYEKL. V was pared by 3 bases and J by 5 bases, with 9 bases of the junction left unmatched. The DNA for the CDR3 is TGCGCCAGCAGCCATGTAGGGGGCGCCCAGGAGACCCAGTACTTC. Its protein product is CASSHVGGAQETQYF.

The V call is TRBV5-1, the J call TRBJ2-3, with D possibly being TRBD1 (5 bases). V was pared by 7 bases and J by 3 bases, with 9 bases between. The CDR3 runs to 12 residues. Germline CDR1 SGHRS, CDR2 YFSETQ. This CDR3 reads CASGAETDTQYF. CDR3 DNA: TGCGCCAGCGGGGCGGAGACAGATACGCAGTATTTT.

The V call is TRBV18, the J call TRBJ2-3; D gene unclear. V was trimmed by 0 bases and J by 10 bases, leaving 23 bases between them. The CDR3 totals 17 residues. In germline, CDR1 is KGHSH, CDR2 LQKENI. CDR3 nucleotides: TGTGCCAGCTCACCACCGACGAACCTCCAACCTGATCGGGCGCAGTATTTT. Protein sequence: CASSPPTNLQPDRAQYF.

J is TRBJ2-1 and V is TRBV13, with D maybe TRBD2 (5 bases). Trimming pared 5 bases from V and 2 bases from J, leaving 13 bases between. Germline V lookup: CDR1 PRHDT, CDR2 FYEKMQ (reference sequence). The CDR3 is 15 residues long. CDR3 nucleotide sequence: TGTGCCAGCAGCCTCAGGAGCGGTACCTACAATGAGCAGTTCTTC. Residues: CASSLRSGTYNEQFF.

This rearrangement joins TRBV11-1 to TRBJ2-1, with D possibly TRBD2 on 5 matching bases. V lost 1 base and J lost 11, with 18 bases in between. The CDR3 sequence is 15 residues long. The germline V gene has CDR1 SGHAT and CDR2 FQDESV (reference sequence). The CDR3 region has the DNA TGTGCCAGCAGCTTAGGGGAATTCGGGAACCTCAAGCAGTTCTTC. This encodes CASSLGEFGNLKQFF.

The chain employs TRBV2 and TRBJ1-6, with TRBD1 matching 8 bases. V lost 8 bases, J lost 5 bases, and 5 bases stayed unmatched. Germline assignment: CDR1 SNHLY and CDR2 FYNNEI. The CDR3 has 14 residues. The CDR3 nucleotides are TGTGCCAGCCGCAGGGGGCTGGATAATTCACCCCTCCACTTT. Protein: CASRRGLDNSPLHF. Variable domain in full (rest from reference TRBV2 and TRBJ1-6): EPEVTQTPSHQVTQMGQEVILRCVPISNHLYFYWYRQILGQKVEFLVSFYNNEISEKSEIFDDQFSVERPDGSNFTLKIRSTKLEDSAMYFCASRRGLDNSPLHFGNGTRLTVT.

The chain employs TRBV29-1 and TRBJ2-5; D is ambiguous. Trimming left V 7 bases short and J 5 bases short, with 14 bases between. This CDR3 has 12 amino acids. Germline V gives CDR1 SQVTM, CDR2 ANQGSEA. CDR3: CSAHRSGETQYF. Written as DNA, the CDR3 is TGCAGCGCCCACCGATCCGGGGAGACCCAGTACTTC. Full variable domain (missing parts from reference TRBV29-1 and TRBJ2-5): SAVISQKPSRDICQRGTSLTIQCQVDSQVTMMFWYRQQPGQSLTLIATANQGSEATYESGFVIDKFPISRPNLTFSTLTVSNMSPEDSSIYLCSAHRSGETQYFGPGTRLLVL.

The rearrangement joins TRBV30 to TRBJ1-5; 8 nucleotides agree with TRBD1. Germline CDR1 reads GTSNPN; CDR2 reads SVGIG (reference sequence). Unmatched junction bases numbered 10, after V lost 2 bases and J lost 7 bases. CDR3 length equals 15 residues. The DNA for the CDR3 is TGTGCCTGGAGTCCACGACAGGGGCTGGCGCAGCCCCAGCATTTT. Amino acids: CAWSPRQGLAQPQHF.

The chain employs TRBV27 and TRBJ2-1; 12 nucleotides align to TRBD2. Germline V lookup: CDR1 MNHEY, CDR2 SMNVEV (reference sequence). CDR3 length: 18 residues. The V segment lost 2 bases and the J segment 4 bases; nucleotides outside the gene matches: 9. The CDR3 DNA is TGTGCCAGCAGTTTAATACTAGCGGGGGGCAGGGCTTACAATGAGCAGTTCTTC. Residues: CASSLILAGGRAYNEQFF.

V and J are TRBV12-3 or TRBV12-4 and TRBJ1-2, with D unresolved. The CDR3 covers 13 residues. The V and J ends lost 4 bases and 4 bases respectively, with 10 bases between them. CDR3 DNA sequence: TGTGCCAGCAGTTCCGGCGGCAGCTATGGCTACACCTTC. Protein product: CASSSGGSYGYTF.

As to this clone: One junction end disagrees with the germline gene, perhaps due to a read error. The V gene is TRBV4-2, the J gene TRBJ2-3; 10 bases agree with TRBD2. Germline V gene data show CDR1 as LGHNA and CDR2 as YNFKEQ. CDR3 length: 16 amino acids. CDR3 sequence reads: CASSQESSGGTDTQYF. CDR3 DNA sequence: TGTGCCAGCAGCCAAGAGTCTAGCGGGGGCACGGATACGCAGTATTTT.

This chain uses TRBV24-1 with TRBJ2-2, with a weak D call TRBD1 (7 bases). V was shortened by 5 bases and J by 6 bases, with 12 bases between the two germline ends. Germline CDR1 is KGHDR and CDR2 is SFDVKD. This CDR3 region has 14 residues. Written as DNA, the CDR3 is TGTGCCACCAGTGTCCCAGGGGGGTCCGGGGAGCTGTTTTTT. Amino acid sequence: CATSVPGGSGELFF.